A selection of T cell receptor beta chains follows, all from one sample in a study of regulatory T cells in long-lasting Graves disease. Using its own MiXCR run on the multiplex PCR reads, TCRdb lists one record per CDR3 protein. Of around 400,000 distinct CDR3 sequences in the sample, around 23% were seen once. Sequenced here: peripheral blood mononuclear cells (PBMCs), sampled when the disease was refractory, from a patient treated with antithyroid drugs. These receptors all come from a middle-aged woman with Graves disease. Each CDR3 is given with its conserved first and last residue. The D gene is left open where the match is weak. Only some rows state a clone size, as once, few, many or a class for expanded clones.

CDR3nt	CDR3aa	d_gene	abundance	v_gene	j_gene
TGTGCCAGCAGTTTACGAGCGGCTCTATACGAGCAGTACTTC	CASSLRAALYEQYF	-	many	TRBV27	TRBJ2-7
TGCGCCAGCAAGGTGGGCCACACTGAAGCTTTCTTT	CASKVGHTEAFF	-	-	TRBV5-1	TRBJ1-1
TGCAGCGTGGAGGGGACCCACTATGGCTACACCTTC	CSVEGTHYGYTF	-	-	TRBV29-1	TRBJ1-2
TGTGCCAGTCGACAGGGGGCTAGCAATCAGCCCCAGCATTTT	CASRQGASNQPQHF	TRBD1	many	TRBV2	TRBJ1-5
TGCGCCAGCAGCCAAAACCGGGACGGCCCGTACAATGAGCAGTTCTTC	CASSQNRDGPYNEQFF	-	-	TRBV4-1	TRBJ2-1
TGTGCCAGCAGTTACCAAGCTGAAGCTTTCTTT	CASSYQAEAFF	-	few	TRBV6-5	TRBJ1-1
TGCGCCAGCAGCCAACGTGTAAGGGGGACTTACGACGAGCAGTACTTC	CASSQRVRGTYDEQYF	-	-	TRBV4-1	TRBJ2-7
TGTGCCAGTACCCCGGGCTGGGACTCCGGGGAGCTGTTTTTT	CASTPGWDSGELFF	-	-	TRBV6-2/TRBV6-3	TRBJ2-2
TGTGCCAGCAAACTAGCGGGAGGGAATCAAGAGACCCAGTACTTC	CASKLAGGNQETQYF	TRBD2	many	TRBV27	TRBJ2-5
TGTGCCAGCAGCCGAGTGGGGGCTAGCGGGTACACCGGGGAGCTGTTTTTT	CASSRVGASGYTGELFF	TRBD2	-	TRBV3-1	TRBJ2-2
TGCAGTGCTCGGACGCAGAGAGGCTACAATGAGCAGTTCTTC	CSARTQRGYNEQFF	-	few	TRBV20-1	TRBJ2-1
TGTGCCCGGACCCAGGGACCCAACACTGAAGCTTTCTTT	CARTQGPNTEAFF	-	few	TRBV30	TRBJ1-1
TGTGCCAGCAGGCCGGGACTATACCAAGAGACCCAGTACTTC	CASRPGLYQETQYF	TRBD2	many	TRBV6-1	TRBJ2-5
TGTGCCAGCAGCCTAGGGACTAACTCGCAGTTCTTC	CASSLGTNSQFF	TRBD2	-	TRBV3-1	TRBJ2-1
TGTGCCAGCAGTGAGAACAGCTACGAGCAGTACTTC	CASSENSYEQYF	-	many	TRBV6-2/TRBV6-3	TRBJ2-7
TGTGCCAGCAGTTTCAGGGACAGAGATGGGGACACTGAAGCTTTCTTT	CASSFRDRDGDTEAFF	TRBD1	many	TRBV12-3/TRBV12-4	TRBJ1-1
TGTGCCAGCAGCCAAGGCAGGTACGACAGGGAGTCTGGAAACACCATATATTTT	CASSQGRYDRESGNTIYF	TRBD1	-	TRBV3-1	TRBJ1-3
TGCGCCAGCAGCTGGGAGTTGAACACTGAAGCTTTCTTT	CASSWELNTEAFF	-	-	TRBV4-1	TRBJ1-1
TGCAGTGCCCGAAAACAGGGGGCATTGGTTCAGCCCCAGCATTTT	CSARKQGALVQPQHF	TRBD1	few	TRBV20-1	TRBJ1-5
TGTGCCAGCAGCGTAGCTATGGGGGCCATGGAGACCCAGTACTTC	CASSVAMGAMETQYF	-	-	TRBV9	TRBJ2-5
TGTGCCAGCAGTCCCAACTCCGGTTACCTGACAGGGAGGTACGAGCAGTACTTC	CASSPNSGYLTGRYEQYF	-	many	TRBV28	TRBJ2-7
TGTGCCAGCCCGCGCTTTCCCTACGAGCAGTACTTC	CASPRFPYEQYF	-	-	TRBV27	TRBJ2-7
TGTGCCTGGATCTCACCGGACAGACCAAACACTGAAGCTTTCTTT	CAWISPDRPNTEAFF	-	few	TRBV30	TRBJ1-1
TGCGCCAGCAGCTTGGCATGGAATAATTCACCCCTCCACTTT	CASSLAWNNSPLHF	-	many	TRBV5-1	TRBJ1-6
TGTGCCAGCAGCTTAGTGGGAGGGAGCTCCTACGAGCAGTACTTC	CASSLVGGSSYEQYF	TRBD2	few	TRBV7-9	TRBJ2-7
TGTGCCAGCAGCGTAGACGGAGACCAAGAGACCCAGTACTTC	CASSVDGDQETQYF	-	-	TRBV9	TRBJ2-5
TGTGCCAGCAGCCGGCAGGGGATTGGAGAGACCCAGTACTTC	CASSRQGIGETQYF	-	few	TRBV7-3	TRBJ2-5
TGTGCCACCCGACTTGACTATTCACCCTACGAGCAGTACTTC	CATRLDYSPYEQYF	-	many	TRBV28	TRBJ2-7
TGTGCCAGCAGCATAGCGCGGGGAACTCACGAGCAGTACTTC	CASSIARGTHEQYF	-	many	TRBV27	TRBJ2-7
TGTGCCAGCAGCGACCGTCTGGCAGATACGCAGTATTTT	CASSDRLADTQYF	-	-	TRBV28	TRBJ2-3
TGCAGTGCTAGCCTAGCGCCCTACAATGAGCAGTTCTTC	CSASLAPYNEQFF	-	-	TRBV20-1	TRBJ2-1
TGTGCCAGTAGTATCTTCGGGAGCTCCTACGAGCAGTACTTC	CASSIFGSSYEQYF	-	few	TRBV19	TRBJ2-7
TGTGCCAGCAGCATGCATCGCGCGGGCTACACCTTC	CASSMHRAGYTF	-	many	TRBV5-8	TRBJ1-2